The clone carrying this T cell receptor beta chain was seen only a few times. The sample holds other DNA sequences that translate to the same CDR3. This sample is drawn from a study of blood T cell repertoires in COVID-19. Study context: COVID-19 samples from acute and convalescent phases originated in the United States, Italy and Spain.

Trimming took 4 bases from V and 1 from J; bases not matched to a gene: 6. The CDR3 totals 15 residues. Germline-derived CDR1 and CDR2 are SGHRS and YFSETQ. Data came from immunoSEQ multiplex PCR; TCRdb stores just in-frame clones and leaves some out. The data contain some 80,000 clones, approximately 86% of them seen just once; the ten biggest clones take up over 15%. The specimen sequenced was peripheral blood. V is TRBV5-1 and J is TRBJ2-7; 9 nucleotides agree with TRBD2. The TCR was taken from a human donor in a cohort sampled during active COVID-19. CDR3 sequence: CASSPLAGSSYEQYF. CDR3 sequence (DNA): TGCGCCAGCAGCCCTCTAGCGGGATCTTCCTACGAGCAGTACTTC.